This entry lists 10 T cell receptor beta chains sequenced from one sample in a study of regulatory T cells in long-lasting Graves disease. Building of the TCR beta libraries involved iRepertoire HTBI primers and Arm-PCR of CDR3 regions. One entry per CDR3 protein, called by TCRdb with MiXCR from the multiplex PCR reads. The sample shows about 350,000 distinct CDR3 sequences, around 15% of them seen only once. The time point here: newly diagnosed GD, antithyroid drugs for less than 3 months. The TCR library was prepared using RNA isolated from PBMCs. These data were also reused for a study on T cells in Graves' hyperthyroidism and ophthalmopathy.

Sample: peripheral blood mononuclear cells (PBMCs), taken at new diagnosis, from a patient treated with antithyroid drugs. Receptor source: a middle-aged man with Graves disease.

Ten or more counts support this clonotype. This sequence joins TRBV7-8 and TRBJ1-5; D is possibly TRBD1 (6 bases). The V end was cut by 5 bases, the J end by 6 bases, with 17 bases between. In germline, CDR1 is SGHVS, CDR2 FQNEAQ. CDR3 length equals 15 residues. The CDR3 DNA sequence: TGTGCCAGCAGCCCATCGGGGGGGGCGGGTCAGCCCCAGCATTTT. This translates into CASSPSGGAGQPQHF.

The chain is built from TRBV12-3 or TRBV12-4 and TRBJ2-1; 7 bases are shared with TRBD2. Losses at the gene ends were 6 bases for V and 12 bases for J; bases not matched to a gene: 14. This CDR3 comprises 14 residues. The CDR3: CASRRLAVAPGQFF. In DNA, the CDR3 is TGTGCCAGCAGGAGGCTAGCGGTGGCCCCGGGGCAGTTCTTC.

The table lists this clonotype with many counts. V usage is TRBV9 and J usage is TRBJ1-4; 7 bases fit TRBD1. The ends lost 0 bases at V and 7 bases at J; junction bases unmatched: 12. CDR3 size: 17 residues. CDR1 is SGDLS, CDR2 YYNGEE, per germline. The CDR3 DNA reads as TGTGCCAGCAGCGTAGAGAGGACAAGGGACAGATCTGAAAAACTGTTTTTT. Amino acids: CASSVERTRDRSEKLFF.

This clonotype has a count of ten or more. DNA for the CDR3: TGCGCCAGCAGCCTGAGCCGGGACTACCACAATGAGCAGTTCTTC. Translation: CASSLSRDYHNEQFF. The chain combines TRBV4-3 with TRBJ2-1, with 7 bases aligning to TRBD2. The CDR3 is 15 residues long. V lost 4 bases, J lost 5 bases, and 8 bases stayed unmatched. CDR1 and CDR2 (germline): LGHNA, YSLEER.

At least ten counts were recorded for this clonotype. The V and J genes are TRBV29-1 and TRBJ2-7; tentatively, D is TRBD2 (5 bases). Germline CDR1 is SQVTM and CDR2 is ANQGSEA. The CDR3 is made up of 13 amino acids. V was clipped by 3 bases and J by 5 bases, with 14 bases between them. The DNA for the CDR3 is TGCAGCGTTGATTCGGACTTGTCCGACGAGCAGTACTTC. It translates to CSVDSDLSDEQYF.

Ten or more counts support this clonotype. The chain uses TRBV7-9 and TRBJ2-5; TRBD1 is a possible D gene (5 bases). V was cut by 4 bases and J by 2 bases, with 17 bases left in between. The CDR3 runs 16 residues. Germline CDR1 reads SEHNR; CDR2 reads FQNEAQ (reference sequence). This CDR3 is CASSSTATLGQETQYF. The CDR3, as DNA: TGTGCCAGCAGCTCGACAGCTACCCTGGGGCAAGAGACCCAGTACTTC. Looking up the rest from reference TRBV7-9 and TRBJ2-5 gives the full variable domain: DTGVSQNPRHKITKRGQNVTFRCDPISEHNRLYWYRQTLGQGPEFLTYFQNEAQLEKSRLLSDRFSAERPKGSFSTLEIQRTEQGDSAMYLCASSSTATLGQETQYFGPGTRLLVL.

This clonotype has a handful of counts. The chain couples TRBV5-1 to TRBJ1-2; D may be TRBD1 (5 bases). The CDR3 spans 13 residues. Germline V gene sequence: CDR1 SGHRS, CDR2 YFSETQ. V was clipped by 3 bases and J by 3 bases, with 9 bases between them. The CDR3 nucleotides are TGCGCCAGCAGCTCCCAACAGGACTATGGCTACACCTTC. Translation gives CASSSQQDYGYTF. Full variable domain (remainder filled in from reference TRBV5-1 and TRBJ1-2): KAGVTQTPRYLIKTRGQQVTLSCSPISGHRSVSWYQQTPGQGLQFLFEYFSETQRNKGNFPGRFSGRQFSNSRSEMNVSTLELGDSALYLCASSSQQDYGYTFGSGTRLTVV.

This clonotype was found many times. This chain links TRBV18 with TRBJ2-2, with 9 bases matching TRBD2. The length of the CDR3 is 16 residues. Germline V gene data show CDR1 as KGHSH and CDR2 as LQKENI. J lost 7 bases, V lost 2 bases, and 8 bases had no gene match. CDR3 residues: CASSPGLAGTDGELFF. The CDR3, as DNA: TGTGCCAGCTCACCAGGGCTAGCGGGGACGGACGGGGAGCTGTTTTTT.

As regards this clonotype: A much larger clone lies a single base off, so this may be a read error. The chain combines TRBV2 with TRBJ1-2, with 8 bases identical to TRBD1. The V gene's germline CDR1 is SNHLY and CDR2 FYNNEI. V shed 8 bases and J 8 bases; nucleotides not matched to a gene: 10. This CDR3 is built from 13 residues. This CDR3 reads CASARTGSIGYTF. The CDR3 coding sequence is TGTGCCAGCGCCCGGACAGGGTCTATAGGCTACACCTTC.

This clonotype was detected many times. CDR3 protein: CASSAAGPASGNTIYF. In DNA, the CDR3 is TGTGCCAGCAGTGCGGCGGGGCCAGCTTCTGGAAACACCATATATTTT. The V gene is TRBV2, the J gene TRBJ1-3, with a possible D match to TRBD1 (5 bases). CDR3 length: 16 residues. The V gene lost 4 bases and the J gene lost 1 base, with 14 bases spanning the gap. Germline lookup yields CDR1 SNHLY and CDR2 FYNNEI.